The 25 T cell receptor beta chains below were found in one sample sequenced in a study of technical replicates of blood from several donors. Assay: immunoSEQ multiplex PCR; the TCRdb copy retains only in-frame clones and omits some. The sample has 12,000 or so clones; roughly 93% are singletons. The source material was PBMCs. These TCRs come from a human donor in good health.

This clone turned up a few times. This chain joins TRBV2 and TRBJ2-5, with 7 nucleotides matching TRBD1. Trimming at V came to 6 bases and at J to 1 base, leaving 5 bases not matched to a gene. This CDR3 is built from 14 residues. The germline gives CDR1 SNHLY, CDR2 FYNNEI. CDR3 in DNA: TGTGCCAGCAGGCTACAGGGGCCCCAAGAGACCCAGTACTTC. It translates to CASRLQGPQETQYF. Full variable domain (rest looked up from reference TRBV2 and TRBJ2-5): EPEVTQTPSHQVTQMGQEVILRCVPISNHLYFYWYRQILGQKVEFLVSFYNNEISEKSEIFDDQFSVERPDGSNFTLKIRSTKLEDSAMYFCASRLQGPQETQYFGPGTRLLVL.

The genes are TRBV5-5 and TRBJ2-7; D is unclear. V lost 2 bases, J lost 3 bases, and 3 bases lay in between. Germline-derived CDR1 and CDR2 are SGHKS and YYEKEE (reference sequence). The CDR3 is 11 residues long. The CDR3 DNA reads TGTGCCAGCAGCTTCCTCTACGAGCAGTACTTC. Protein product: CASSFLYEQYF.

This clone was observed a few times. The chain links TRBV6-7 to TRBJ2-2; D perhaps matches TRBD1 (6 bases). TRBV6-7 is an open reading frame whose function is uncertain. The CDR3 sequence is 20 residues long. V lost 2 bases and J 4 bases, leaving 26 bases between the germline ends. CDR3 nucleotides: TGTGCCAGCAGTTACGGATTCGGACAGCTCACTTCTAGGCTCACCGGGGAGCTGTTTTTT. Encoded protein: CASSYGFGQLTSRLTGELFF.

This rearrangement joins TRBV5-1 to TRBJ2-3, with 13 positions matching TRBD2. V was clipped by 0 bases and J by 4 bases; unmatched bases: 2. The CDR3 totals 16 residues. Germline V gene sequence: CDR1 SGHRS, CDR2 YFSETQ. The CDR3 nucleotides read TGCGCCAGCAGCTTGGGACTAGCGGGAGGCGCAGATACGCAGTATTTT. This sequence encodes CASSLGLAGGADTQYF.

V gene TRBV5-1 combines with J gene TRBJ2-5; tentatively, D is TRBD2 (6 bases). Trimming stripped 4 bases from V and 2 bases from J, with 15 bases between. The CDR3 length is 15 residues. Germline CDR1 reads SGHRS; CDR2 reads YFSETQ. The CDR3 loop reads CASSPAWGGQETQYF. Here the CDR3 DNA reads TGCGCCAGCAGCCCCGCCTGGGGAGGACAAGAGACCCAGTACTTC.

This sequence joins TRBV11-2 and TRBJ1-2; tentative D call: TRBD1 (5 bases). CDR3 length equals 14 residues. Trimming stripped 4 bases from V and 2 bases from J, with 11 bases between. The V gene's germline CDR1 is SGHAT and CDR2 FQNNGV. The CDR3 bases are TGTGCCAGCAGCTACGAGCCAGGGAACTATGGCTACACCTTC. Protein product: CASSYEPGNYGYTF.

The chain links TRBV28 to TRBJ1-1; D unclear. This CDR3 spans 12 amino acids. V lost 3 bases and J lost 4, with 6 bases in between. Germline-derived CDR1 and CDR2 are MDHEN and SYDVKM. The CDR3 DNA reads as TGTGCCAGCAGTTTTTCGGTCACTGAAGCTTTCTTT. Translated: CASSFSVTEAFF.

This chain uses TRBV6-5 with TRBJ1-2; the D gene is possibly TRBD1 (5 bases). Trimming took 6 bases from V and 4 from J, leaving 15 bases between them. The CDR3 is made up of 14 amino acids. Germline CDR1 and CDR2: MNHEY and SVGAGI. The CDR3 here is CASRPEGMVYGYTF. The CDR3 coding sequence is TGTGCCAGCAGGCCGGAGGGGATGGTCTATGGCTACACCTTC.

J is TRBJ2-7 and V is TRBV6-5; 8 nucleotides line up with TRBD1. From germline, CDR1 is MNHEY and CDR2 SVGAGI. The CDR3 extends over 13 amino acids. The V gene end was trimmed by 6 bases and the J gene end by 7 bases; junction bases not matched to a gene: 8. The CDR3 protein is CASRKTGAGEQYF. In nucleotides, the CDR3 is TGTGCCAGCAGAAAGACAGGGGCGGGAGAGCAGTACTTC.

The genes are TRBV19 and TRBJ2-5; unclear D gene. This CDR3 has 12 residues. The V end was cut by 3 bases, the J end by 2 bases, with 4 bases between. Germline CDR1 is LNHDA and CDR2 is SQIVND (reference sequence). The DNA for the CDR3 is TGTGCCAGTAGTATCAATCAAGAGACCCAGTACTTC. It is translated as CASSINQETQYF.

This chain connects TRBV7-9 to TRBJ2-1; D is possibly TRBD1 (5 bases). The germline CDR1 and CDR2 sequences are SEHNR and FQNEAQ (reference sequence). This CDR3 has 13 residues. V was clipped by 0 bases and J by 6 bases, with 6 bases between them. DNA for the CDR3: TGTGCCAGCAGCTTAGCGCAGGGCAATGAGCAGTTCTTC. Its translation: CASSLAQGNEQFF. Supplemented by reference TRBV7-9 and TRBJ2-1, the full variable domain reads DTGVSQNPRHKITKRGQNVTFRCDPISEHNRLYWYRQTLGQGPEFLTYFQNEAQLEKSRLLSDRFSAERPKGSFSTLEIQRTEQGDSAMYLCASSLAQGNEQFFGPGTRLTVL.

The chain has TRBV18 and TRBJ1-2, with 7 bases fitting TRBD1. The V and J ends lost 6 bases and 4 bases, in that order; junction bases with no gene match: 8. Germline V gene sequence: CDR1 KGHSH, CDR2 LQKENI. The CDR3 extends over 14 amino acids. For the CDR3, the DNA is TGTGCCAGCTCTCCGGGACAGCAAATCTATGGCTACACCTTC. Amino acid sequence: CASSPGQQIYGYTF.

The rearrangement joins TRBV7-2 to TRBJ2-7, with TRBD2 identical over 11 bases. CDR3 length: 16 residues. V was pared by 0 bases and J by 3 bases, with 4 bases of the junction left unmatched. Germline V CDR1 and CDR2: SGHTA, FQGNSA. The CDR3 DNA is TGTGCCAGCAGCTTAGCTACGACTAGCGGGAACTACGAGCAGTACTTC. Translation gives CASSLATTSGNYEQYF.

Of note for this clone: An end of the junction does not agree with germline; a read error may underlie this. CDR3 sequence: CASTPPGGNAEAFF. In nucleotides, the CDR3 is TGTGCCAGCACCCCCCCCGGGGGGAACGCTGAAGCTTTCTTT. V and J are TRBV6-5 and TRBJ1-1; possible D gene TRBD1, 5 bases. CDR3 length: 14 amino acids. CDR1 and CDR2 (germline): MNHEY, SVGAGI.

V usage is TRBV29-1 and J usage is TRBJ2-5; 12 bases agree with TRBD2. Trimming cost V 6 bases and J 5 bases; bases outside gene matches: 7. This CDR3 is 14 amino acids long. The germline V gene encodes CDR1 SQVTM and CDR2 ANQGSEA. The CDR3 is CSVPGTSGSETQYF. The CDR3 region has the DNA TGCAGCGTCCCTGGGACTAGCGGGTCCGAGACCCAGTACTTC.

The chain employs TRBV14 and TRBJ2-5; D remains ambiguous. The germline V and J ends were trimmed by 1 base and 0 bases, with 9 bases remaining between them. The germline V gene encodes CDR1 SGHDN and CDR2 FVKESK. The CDR3 runs 15 residues. The CDR3 reads CASSQAQTYQETQYF. The CDR3 bases are TGTGCCAGCAGCCAAGCACAGACGTACCAAGAGACCCAGTACTTC.

Only one count was recorded for this clone. This chain uses TRBV6-5 with TRBJ2-7, with TRBD1 matching over 7 bases. V gave up 5 bases and J gave up 5 bases; unmatched junction bases: 12. The CDR3 loop spans 15 amino acids. Germline loops: CDR1 MNHEY, CDR2 SVGAGI. This CDR3 reads CASSPTRAQGHEQYF. As DNA, the CDR3 is TGTGCCAGCAGTCCAACCAGGGCACAGGGGCACGAGCAGTACTTC.

The gene calls are TRBV6-5 and TRBJ2-4; the D is unclear. The germline V gene has CDR1 MNHEY and CDR2 SVGAGI. This CDR3 spans 14 amino acids. The V end lost 2 bases, the J end lost 8 bases, and 13 bases lay between the germline ends. CDR3 amino acids: CASSYHLNRDIQYF. CDR3 coding DNA: TGTGCCAGCAGTTACCATCTGAATCGGGACATTCAGTACTTC.

The rearrangement links TRBV28 to TRBJ2-2, with D uncertain. Germline V gives CDR1 MDHEN, CDR2 SYDVKM. There are 13 residues in the CDR3. V lost 8 bases, J lost 4 bases, and 11 bases lay in between. The CDR3 is CASQFGVTGELFF. The CDR3 nucleotides are TGTGCCAGCCAATTTGGAGTCACCGGGGAGCTGTTTTTT.

This chain joins TRBV19 and TRBJ2-7; D is undetermined. V was clipped by 0 bases and J by 5 bases, with 14 bases between them. CDR1 LNHDA and CDR2 SQIVND come from the germline V gene (reference sequence). The CDR3 length is 15 residues. The CDR3 region is CASSIDQVSYDEQYF. The CDR3 DNA reads TGTGCCAGTAGTATAGATCAGGTATCCTACGACGAGCAGTACTTC.

J is TRBJ2-5 and V is TRBV5-1, with TRBD1 as a possible D gene (6 bases). Per the germline V gene, CDR1 is SGHRS and CDR2 is YFSETQ. The V end lost 1 base, the J end lost 1 base, and 14 bases lay between the germline ends. The CDR3 has 16 amino acids. The CDR3 DNA is TGCGCCAGCAGCTTGTCCACCGCAGGGGCCCAAGAGACCCAGTACTTC. This codes for CASSLSTAGAQETQYF. Supplemented by reference TRBV5-1 and TRBJ2-5, the full variable domain reads KAGVTQTPRYLIKTRGQQVTLSCSPISGHRSVSWYQQTPGQGLQFLFEYFSETQRNKGNFPGRFSGRQFSNSRSEMNVSTLELGDSALYLCASSLSTAGAQETQYFGPGTRLLVL.

The chain recombines TRBV9 with TRBJ2-1; TRBD1 aligns across 7 bases. J gave up 4 bases and V 0 bases, and 7 bases lay outside the gene matches. Germline V gives CDR1 SGDLS, CDR2 YYNGEE. The CDR3 consists of 16 residues. CDR3 DNA: TGTGCCAGCAGCGTAGGTCCTGGACAGGTGTACAATGAGCAGTTCTTC. It specifies CASSVGPGQVYNEQFF.

This chain links TRBV5-1 with TRBJ1-3; 7 bases are a match to TRBD1. The CDR3 contains 15 residues. CDR1 is SGHRS, CDR2 YFSETQ, per germline. J lost 4 bases, V lost 1 base, and 5 bases had no gene match. Here the CDR3 reads CASSLNAGGGNTIYF. Written as DNA, the CDR3 is TGCGCCAGCAGCTTGAATGCAGGGGGAGGAAACACCATATATTTT.

The chain employs TRBV30 and TRBJ1-1; 10 bases fit TRBD1. The length of the CDR3 is 14 residues. With V trimmed by 2 bases and J by 5 bases, 5 bases remained unmatched. Germline CDR1 is GTSNPN and CDR2 is SVGIG (reference sequence). The CDR3 DNA sequence: TGTGCCTGGAGTTATGGACAGGGGGGGACTGAAGCTTTCTTT. As protein: CAWSYGQGGTEAFF.

The genes are TRBV5-1 and TRBJ2-7, with TRBD2 as a possible D gene (6 bases). Trimming cost V 3 bases and J 4 bases, with 17 bases left between them. This CDR3 is built from 15 residues. Germline V gene data show CDR1 as SGHRS and CDR2 as YFSETQ. CDR3 region: CASSYFSGGAYEQYF. The DNA for the CDR3 is TGCGCCAGCAGCTACTTTTCCGGGGGAGCGTACGAGCAGTACTTC.